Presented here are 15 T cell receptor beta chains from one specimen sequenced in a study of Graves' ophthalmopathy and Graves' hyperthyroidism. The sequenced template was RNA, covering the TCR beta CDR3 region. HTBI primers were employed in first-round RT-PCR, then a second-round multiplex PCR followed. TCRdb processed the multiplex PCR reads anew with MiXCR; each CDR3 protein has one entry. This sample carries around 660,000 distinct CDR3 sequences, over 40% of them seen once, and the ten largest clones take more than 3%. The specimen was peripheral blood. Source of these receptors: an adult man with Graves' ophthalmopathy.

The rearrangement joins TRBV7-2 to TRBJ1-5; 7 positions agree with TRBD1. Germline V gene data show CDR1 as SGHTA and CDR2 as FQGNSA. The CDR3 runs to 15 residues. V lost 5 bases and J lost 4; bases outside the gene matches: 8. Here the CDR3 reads CASSPAGTVNQPQHF. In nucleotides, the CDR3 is TGTGCCAGCAGCCCCGCCGGGACAGTAAATCAGCCCCAGCATTTT.

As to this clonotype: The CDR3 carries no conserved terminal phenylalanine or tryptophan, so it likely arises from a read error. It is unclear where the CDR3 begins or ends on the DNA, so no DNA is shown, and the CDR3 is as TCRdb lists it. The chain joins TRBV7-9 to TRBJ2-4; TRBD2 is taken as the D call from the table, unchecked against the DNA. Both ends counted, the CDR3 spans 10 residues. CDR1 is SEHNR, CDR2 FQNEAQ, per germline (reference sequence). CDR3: CASSQDRGPV.

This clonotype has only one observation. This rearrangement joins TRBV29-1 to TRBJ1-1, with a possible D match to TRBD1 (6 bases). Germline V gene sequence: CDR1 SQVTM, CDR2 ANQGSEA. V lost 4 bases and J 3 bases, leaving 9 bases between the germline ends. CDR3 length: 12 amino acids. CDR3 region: CSVAGEDTEAFF. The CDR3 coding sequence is TGCAGCGTTGCAGGGGAGGACACTGAAGCTTTCTTT.

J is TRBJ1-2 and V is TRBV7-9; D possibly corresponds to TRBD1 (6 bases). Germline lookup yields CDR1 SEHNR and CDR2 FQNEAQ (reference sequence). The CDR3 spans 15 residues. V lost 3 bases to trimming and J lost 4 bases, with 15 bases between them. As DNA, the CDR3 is TGTGCCAGCAGCTTCGGGGGGCTCGACCCCTATGGCTACACCTTC. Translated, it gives CASSFGGLDPYGYTF.

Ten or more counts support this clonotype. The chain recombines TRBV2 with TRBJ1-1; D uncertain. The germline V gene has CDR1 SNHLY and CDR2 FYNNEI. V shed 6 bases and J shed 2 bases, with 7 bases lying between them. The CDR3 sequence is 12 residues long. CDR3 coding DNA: TGTGCCAGCAGAAGGATTAACACTGAAGCTTTCTTT. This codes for CASRRINTEAFF.

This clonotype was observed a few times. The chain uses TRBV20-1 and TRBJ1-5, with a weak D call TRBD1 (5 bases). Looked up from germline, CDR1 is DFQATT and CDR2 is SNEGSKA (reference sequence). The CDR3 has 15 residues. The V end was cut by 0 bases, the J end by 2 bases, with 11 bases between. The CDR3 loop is CSAREQEVGNQPQHF. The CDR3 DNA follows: TGCAGTGCTAGAGAACAGGAGGTCGGCAATCAGCCCCAGCATTTT.

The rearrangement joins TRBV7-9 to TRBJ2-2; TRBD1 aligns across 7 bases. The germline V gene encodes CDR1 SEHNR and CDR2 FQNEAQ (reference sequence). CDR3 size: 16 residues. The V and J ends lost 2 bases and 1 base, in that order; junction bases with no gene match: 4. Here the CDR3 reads CASSLQNRGNTGELFF. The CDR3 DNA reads TGTGCCAGCAGCTTACAGAACAGGGGGAACACCGGGGAGCTGTTTTTT.

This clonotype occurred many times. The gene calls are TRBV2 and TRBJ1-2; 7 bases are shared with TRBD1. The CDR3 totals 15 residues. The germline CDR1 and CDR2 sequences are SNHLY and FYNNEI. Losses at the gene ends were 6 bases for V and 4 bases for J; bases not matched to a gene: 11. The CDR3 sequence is CASSPGTVRSYGYTF. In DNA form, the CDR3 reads TGTGCCAGCAGCCCGGGGACAGTGCGGTCCTATGGCTACACCTTC.

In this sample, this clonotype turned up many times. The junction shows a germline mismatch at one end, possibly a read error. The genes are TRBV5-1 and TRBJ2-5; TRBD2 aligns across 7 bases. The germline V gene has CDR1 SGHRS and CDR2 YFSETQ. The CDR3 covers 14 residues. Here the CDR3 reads CASSLGRGEETQYF. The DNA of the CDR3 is TGTGCCAGCAGCTTAGGTCGGGGGGAAGAGACCCAGTACTTC.

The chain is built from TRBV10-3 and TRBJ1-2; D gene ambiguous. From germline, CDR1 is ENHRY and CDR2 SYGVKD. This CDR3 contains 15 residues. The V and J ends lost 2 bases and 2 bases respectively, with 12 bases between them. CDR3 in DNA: TGTGCCATCAGTGAGGGAGCTACAGCGAACTATGGCTACACCTTC. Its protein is CAISEGATANYGYTF.

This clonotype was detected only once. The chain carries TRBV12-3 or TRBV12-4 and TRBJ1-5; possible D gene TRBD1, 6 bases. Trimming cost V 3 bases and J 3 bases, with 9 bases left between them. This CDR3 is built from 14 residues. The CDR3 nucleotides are TGTGCCAGCAGTTTCCAGGGGAACAATCAGCCCCAGCATTTT. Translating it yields CASSFQGNNQPQHF.

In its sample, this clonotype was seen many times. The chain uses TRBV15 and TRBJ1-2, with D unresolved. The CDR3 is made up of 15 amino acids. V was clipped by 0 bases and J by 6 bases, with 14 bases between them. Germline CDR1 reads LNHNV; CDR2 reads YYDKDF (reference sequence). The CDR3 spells CATSRDRGPANGYTF. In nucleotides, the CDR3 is TGTGCCACCAGCAGAGATAGAGGGCCGGCTAATGGCTACACCTTC.

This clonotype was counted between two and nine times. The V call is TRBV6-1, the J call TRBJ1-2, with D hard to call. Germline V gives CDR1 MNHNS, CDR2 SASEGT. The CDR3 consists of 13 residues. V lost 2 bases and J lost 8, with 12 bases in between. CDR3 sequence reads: CASSEPSKGGYTF. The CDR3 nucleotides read TGTGCCAGCAGTGAACCATCGAAGGGCGGCTACACCTTC.

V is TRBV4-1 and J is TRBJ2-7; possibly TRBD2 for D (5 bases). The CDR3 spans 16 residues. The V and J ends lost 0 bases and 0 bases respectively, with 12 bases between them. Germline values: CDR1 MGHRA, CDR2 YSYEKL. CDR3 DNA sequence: TGCGCCAGCAGCCAAGATCCCGGACTCCTCTCCTACGAGCAGTACTTC. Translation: CASSQDPGLLSYEQYF.

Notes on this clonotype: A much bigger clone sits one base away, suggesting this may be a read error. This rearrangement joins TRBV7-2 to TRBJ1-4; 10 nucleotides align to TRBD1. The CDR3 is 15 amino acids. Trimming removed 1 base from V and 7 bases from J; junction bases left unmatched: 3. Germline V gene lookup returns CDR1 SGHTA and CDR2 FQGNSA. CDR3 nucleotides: TGTGCCAGCAGCTTAGGGGACAGGGGTGGTGAAAAACTGTTTTTT. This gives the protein CASSLGDRGGEKLFF.